Detailed here is one T cell receptor (beta chain). What it binds is unknown. Per germline, CDR1 SGHNT and CDR2 YENEEA. This CDR3 is 14 amino acids long. The ends were cut back, 5 bases at V and 3 bases at J, with 10 bases in the middle. This record belongs to a study of T cell clonotyping in hematopoietic cell transplantation. Repertoires were generated with immunoSEQ multiplex PCR, while TCRdb's copy carries only in-frame clones and drops some. The sample contains just under 20,000 clones, under 85% of which appear only once. Findings and caveats of the study: Pathologically expanded recipient clonotypes increased progressively from day 30 to day 180 as diversity fell.

This rearrangement joins TRBV11-3 to TRBJ2-2; weak D call: TRBD1 (5 bases). Sequences were obtained from peripheral blood mononuclear cells. This TCR was recovered from a man in his sixties in good health. Some clones in this sample may be carry-over from other donors' samples. CDR3 protein: CASSQSTDTGELFF. In DNA, the CDR3 is TGTGCCAGCAGCCAATCGACAGACACCGGGGAGCTGTTTTTT. Using reference TRBV11-3 and TRBJ2-2 for the parts outside the CDR3, the full variable domain is EAGVVQSPRYKIIEKKQPVAFWCNPISGHNTLYWYLQNLGQGPELLIRYENEEAVDDSQLPKDRFSAERLKGVDSTLKIQPAELGDSAVYLCASSQSTDTGELFFGEGSRLTVL.